The clone carrying this T cell receptor (delta chain) was recorded a few times. This sample also contains other DNA sequences that code for the same CDR3. This sample is drawn from a study of gamma-delta chains in newborns, infants, children. In the study overall: Innate gammadelta T cells reportedly expand polyclonally right after birth, driven by microbial exposure, per the title.

TCRdb re-identified clones in the reads via CATT. The repertoire holds roughly 3,500 delta-chain clones, with over 1.5% as singletons. Sequencing used blood. This TCR was recovered from a child who was a newborn, infant or young child, either healthy, febrile or measles-vaccinated (not recorded which).

In DNA, the CDR3 is TGTGCCTGTGACATACTGGGGGATACGCGAAGCTCCTGGGACACCCGACAGATGTTTTTC. This sequence encodes CACDILGDTRSSWDTRQMFF. The genes are TRDV2 and TRDJ3; 13 bases fit TRDD3. Germline V gives CDR1 GEAIGNYY, CDR2 EKD. V lost 2 bases and J lost 0; bases outside the gene matches: 6. CDR3 size: 20 residues.